A selection of T cell receptor beta chains follows, all from one sample in a study of blood T cell repertoires in COVID-19. Produced via immunoSEQ multiplex PCR; TCRdb's table is partial and in-frame only. In the table there are about 130,000 clones, around 83% of which are singletons. Sequencing was carried out using peripheral blood. The receptors originated from a man aged 35 to 55 with active or convalescent COVID-19. The CDR3 runs from the conserved cysteine through the conserved F or W. The D gene is left open where the match is weak. Clone size is given for some rows only: seen once, a few or many times, or a class if the clone is expanded.

v_gene: TRBV9; abundance: .; d_gene: TRBD2; j_gene: TRBJ2-1; len: 15; CDR3aa: CASSYSSGPNNEQFF; CDR3nt: TGTGCCAGCAGCTATTCTAGCGGCCCGAACAATGAGCAGTTCTTC
v_gene: TRBV27; abundance: .; d_gene: .; j_gene: TRBJ1-5; len: 13; CDR3aa: CASSTSGNQPQHF; CDR3nt: TGTGCCAGCAGTACCTCGGGTAATCAGCCCCAGCATTTT
v_gene: TRBV5-1; abundance: once; d_gene: .; j_gene: TRBJ2-5; len: 15; CDR3aa: CASSLSGLIRQTQYF; CDR3nt: TGCGCCAGCAGCTTGTCAGGGCTTATAAGACAGACCCAGTACTTC
v_gene: TRBV2; abundance: .; d_gene: TRBD1; j_gene: TRBJ2-5; len: 15; CDR3aa: CASSGGQGDQETQYF; CDR3nt: TGTGCCAGCAGTGGGGGACAGGGGGACCAAGAGACCCAGTACTTC
v_gene: TRBV28; abundance: .; d_gene: TRBD1; j_gene: TRBJ2-3; len: 15; CDR3aa: CASRPDRASTDTQYF; CDR3nt: TGTGCCAGCAGACCCGACAGGGCTAGCACAGATACGCAGTATTTT
v_gene: TRBV12-3/TRBV12-4; abundance: .; d_gene: .; j_gene: TRBJ2-1; len: 11; CDR3aa: CASSSGTRKFF; CDR3nt: TGTGCCAGCAGTTCCGGGACAAGGAAGTTCTTC
v_gene: TRBV4-3; abundance: .; d_gene: TRBD1; j_gene: TRBJ2-7; len: 15; CDR3aa: CASSQEQGANYEQYF; CDR3nt: TGCGCCAGCAGCCAAGAACAGGGGGCGAACTACGAGCAGTACTTC
v_gene: TRBV5-1; abundance: few; d_gene: TRBD2; j_gene: TRBJ2-1; len: 15; CDR3aa: CASSSGLAGYNEQFF; CDR3nt: TGCGCCAGCAGCTCGGGACTAGCGGGATACAATGAGCAGTTCTTC
v_gene: TRBV30; abundance: .; d_gene: .; j_gene: TRBJ2-2; len: 14; CDR3aa: CAWRSSADTGELFF; CDR3nt: TGTGCCTGGAGAAGCAGCGCAGACACCGGGGAGCTGTTTTTT
v_gene: TRBV19; abundance: .; d_gene: .; j_gene: TRBJ2-7; len: 12; CDR3aa: CASSTGGLEQYF; CDR3nt: TGTGCCAGTAGTACAGGGGGGCTCGAGCAGTACTTC
v_gene: TRBV6-1; abundance: .; d_gene: .; j_gene: TRBJ2-7; len: 16; CDR3aa: CASSEAHQLRSYEQYF; CDR3nt: TGTGCCAGCAGTGAAGCGCATCAGTTACGCTCCTACGAGCAGTACTTC